This T cell receptor (beta chain) came from a study of CD8 T cells in ankylosing spondylitis. Overall study results and limits: According to the report, clones linked to the disease were significantly enriched in matched synovial fluid samples taken from ankylosing spondylitis patients. Ankylosing spondylitis blood seemed to carry a telltale TCR beta motif made of about 8 highly homologous variants.

TCRdb processed the 5' RACE reads anew with MiXCR; each CDR3 protein has one entry. The sample includes hundreds of thousands of distinct CDR3 sequences, roughly 12% of them seen just once. With regard to this clonotype: Its antigen is not identified.

There are 15 residues in the CDR3. CDR1 is SGHTA, CDR2 FQGNSA, per germline. V trimming: 6 bases; J trimming: 10 bases; junction bases outside the gene matches: 9. This chain connects TRBV7-2 to TRBJ2-1, with 13 positions matching TRBD2. The origin of this receptor is a male donor with ankylosing spondylitis. The specimen sequenced was blood, either unsorted or a sorted T cell fraction (not recorded which). CDR3 coding DNA: TGTGCCAGCAGTTATACTAGCGGGAGGGCTGGCGAGCAGTTCTTC. It translates to CASSYTSGRAGEQFF. Supplemented by reference TRBV7-2 and TRBJ2-1, the full variable domain reads GAGVSQSPSNKVTEKGKDVELRCDPISGHTALYWYRQSLGQGLEFLIYFQGNSAPDKSGLPSDRFSAERTGGSVSTLTIQRTQQEDSAVYLCASSYTSGRAGEQFFGPGTRLTVL.